This T cell receptor (beta chain) is from a study of T cell changes during pregnancy in multiple sclerosis. This table comes from immunoSEQ multiplex PCR, and its TCRdb copy is limited to in-frame clones, with some not included. Of some 70,000 clones listed, roughly nine tenths were seen once; the top ten hold around 1.3%. The length of the CDR3 is 14 residues. From germline, CDR1 is ENHRY and CDR2 SYGVKD. V was clipped by 4 bases and J by 2 bases; unmatched bases: 4. This receptor was taken from a female donor in good health, enrolled as a control in a pregnancy study. The sample here was peripheral blood, taken in the second trimester of pregnancy. The chain recombines TRBV10-3 with TRBJ2-5, with TRBD1 identical over 7 bases. The CDR3 nucleotides read TGTGCCATCAGTGGGGGACAGAGACAAGAGACCCAGTACTTC. Its translation is CAISGGQRQETQYF.